A selection of T cell receptor beta chains follows, all from one sample in a study of control samples from healthy donors and cancer patients. Profiling relied on immunoSEQ multiplex PCR, and the TCRdb table lists in-frame clones only, not all of them. The sample includes 200,000 to 250,000 clones, 85% to 95% seen only once; the top ten take approximately 1.5%. Sequencing was performed on blood. These receptors all come from a man between 45 and 60 years old in good health. The CDR3 runs from the conserved cysteine through the conserved F or W. A D gene is named only where the DNA matches it firmly. Clone size is not always given. Where it is, it says once, few, many or a class for expanded clones.

v_call	d_call	j_call	clone_size	cdr3_aa	cdr3_nt
TRBV18	-	TRBJ1-4	-	CASSPSPPGPTGEKLFF	TGTGCCAGCTCACCATCCCCCCCGGGACCTACCGGGGAAAAACTGTTTTTT
TRBV7-9	-	TRBJ1-2	-	CASSSGLGGYTF	TGTGCCAGCAGCTCGGGGTTAGGTGGCTACACCTTC
TRBV24-1	TRBD1	TRBJ1-5	once	CATSDSGQGGYQPQHF	TGTGCCACCAGTGATTCCGGACAGGGTGGTTACCAGCCCCAGCATTTT
TRBV6-5	-	TRBJ2-1	once	CASRPRGNLGNEQFF	TGTGCCAGCAGGCCTCGGGGTAACCTCGGAAATGAGCAGTTCTTC
TRBV6-2/TRBV6-3	TRBD2	TRBJ2-5	-	CASSGPAGGTATQYF	TGTGCCAGCAGTGGACCAGCGGGGGGGACGGCGACCCAGTACTTC
TRBV9	-	TRBJ1-4	-	CASSVGASITREKLFF	TGTGCCAGCAGCGTAGGGGCTAGCATCACGAGGGAAAAACTGTTTTTT
TRBV7-2	-	TRBJ2-2	-	CASSVQLGTGELFF	TGTGCCAGCAGCGTACAACTAGGTACCGGGGAGCTGTTTTTT
TRBV24-1	TRBD1	TRBJ1-1	once	CATSTGARTEAFF	TGTGCCACCAGCACAGGGGCGAGGACTGAAGCTTTCTTT
TRBV6-5	-	TRBJ1-2	once	CASSYLDANYGYTF	TGTGCCAGCAGTTACCTAGACGCGAACTATGGCTACACCTTC
TRBV6-5	TRBD1	TRBJ1-3	-	CATGQGAGNTIYF	TGTGCCACCGGACAGGGGGCAGGAAACACCATATATTTT
TRBV11-2	-	TRBJ1-2	-	CASSLTGGGYTF	TGTGCCAGCAGTCTGACAGGCGGGGGCTACACCTTC
TRBV7-9	-	TRBJ1-4	-	CASSFTRNEKLFF	TGTGCCAGCAGCTTTACCCGGAATGAAAAACTGTTTTTT
TRBV9	-	TRBJ1-1	-	CASSERGTANTEAFF	TGTGCCAGCAGCGAGCGCGGGACTGCGAACACTGAAGCTTTCTTT
TRBV28	TRBD2	TRBJ2-2	-	CASSRGLANTGELFF	TGTGCCAGCAGTAGGGGACTAGCGAACACCGGGGAGCTGTTTTTT
TRBV28	TRBD1	TRBJ2-3	-	CASSYQQGLTDTQYF	TGTGCCAGCAGTTACCAACAGGGGTTAACAGATACGCAGTATTTT
TRBV11-3	-	TRBJ2-4	-	CASSSDRFQDIQYF	TGTGCCAGCAGCTCAGACCGATTTCAGGACATTCAGTACTTC
TRBV30	-	TRBJ1-5	-	CAWSVIAINQPQHF	TGTGCCTGGAGTGTAATTGCTATCAATCAGCCCCAGCATTTT
TRBV28	TRBD1	TRBJ2-7	-	CASSSAGQGASEQYF	TGTGCCAGCTCCTCGGCGGGACAGGGGGCGTCCGAGCAGTACTTC
TRBV21-1	-	TRBJ2-1	-	CASPTQGARLLPNEQFF	TGTGCCAGCCCCACGCAGGGGGCGCGACTTTTGCCAAATGAGCAGTTCTTC
TRBV3-1/TRBV3-2	TRBD2	TRBJ2-1	-	CASSRSGGRSYNEQFF	TGTGCCAGCAGCCGTAGCGGGGGGCGGTCCTACAATGAGCAGTTCTTC
TRBV28	TRBD1	TRBJ1-2	once	CASSHGWDREGYGYTF	TGTGCCAGCAGTCACGGATGGGACAGGGAGGGCTATGGCTACACCTTC
TRBV11-2	-	TRBJ2-7	-	CASSATPGYEQYF	TGTGCCAGCAGCGCTACGCCGGGCTACGAGCAGTACTTC
TRBV6-5	-	TRBJ1-5	-	CASSYSVSNQPQHF	TGTGCCAGCAGTTATAGTGTTAGCAATCAGCCCCAGCATTTT
TRBV2	-	TRBJ1-3	once	CASRTQSSGNTIYF	TGTGCCAGCAGGACTCAGAGCTCTGGAAACACCATATATTTT
TRBV5-1	TRBD2	TRBJ2-2	-	CASSLQAGGPGELFF	TGCGCCAGCAGCTTGCAGGCGGGGGGCCCCGGGGAGCTGTTTTTT
TRBV4-2	TRBD1	TRBJ1-1	once	CASADREDTEAFF	TGTGCCAGCGCCGACAGGGAGGACACTGAAGCTTTCTTT
TRBV5-1	TRBD2	TRBJ2-5	once	CASSLRTSGGLRETQYF	TGCGCCAGCAGCCTTCGGACTAGCGGGGGACTCAGGGAGACCCAGTACTTC
TRBV2	TRBD1	TRBJ1-2	-	CASSQGAVGYTF	TGTGCCAGCAGTCAGGGGGCGGTTGGCTACACCTTC
TRBV5-4	-	TRBJ1-2	-	CASSSGGAEANYGYTF	TGTGCCAGCTCCTCAGGCGGGGCAGAGGCTAACTATGGCTACACCTTC
TRBV25-1	-	TRBJ1-2	-	CATVGVGWVGYTF	TGTGCCACAGTAGGCGTCGGGTGGGTCGGCTACACCTTC
TRBV5-1	-	TRBJ2-7	-	CASSLGGSVEQYF	TGCGCCAGCAGCTTAGGGGGTTCCGTCGAGCAGTACTTC
TRBV21-1	-	TRBJ1-5	-	CASSKTDNQPQHF	TGTGCCAGCAGCAAGACAGATAATCAGCCCCAGCATTTT
TRBV6-1	-	TRBJ1-2	-	CASSEDGTSTFYGYTF	TGTGCCAGCAGTGAAGACGGAACGTCGACTTTCTATGGCTACACCTTC
TRBV4-2	TRBD1	TRBJ1-5	-	CASSRGTGVHQPQHF	TGTGCCAGCAGCCGAGGGACAGGGGTTCATCAGCCCCAGCATTTT
TRBV15	-	TRBJ2-2	-	CATSRERTGELFF	TGTGCCACCAGCAGAGAAAGAACCGGGGAGCTGTTTTTT
TRBV27	-	TRBJ1-3	once	CASSTGRGNTIYF	TGTGCCAGCAGTACAGGTCGCGGAAACACCATATATTTT
TRBV5-6	-	TRBJ2-3	-	CASKFGGSTDTQYF	TGTGCCAGCAAATTTGGGGGATCCACAGATACGCAGTATTTT
TRBV5-1	-	TRBJ2-1	-	CASSLTEGKQFF	TGCGCCAGCAGCTTGACGGAGGGGAAGCAGTTCTTC
TRBV6-5	-	TRBJ2-3	-	CASSRLADTQYF	TGTGCCAGCAGTCGGCTAGCAGATACGCAGTATTTT
TRBV30	-	TRBJ1-4	-	CAWSPLGGNVFF	TGTGCCTGGAGTCCCCTTGGTGGAAACGTGTTTTTT
TRBV18	-	TRBJ1-3	-	CASSPPQGFSGNTIYF	TGTGCCAGCTCACCGCCACAGGGATTCTCTGGAAACACCATATATTTT
TRBV6-2/TRBV6-3	TRBD2	TRBJ2-3	-	CASSWSGGEGDTQYF	TGTGCCAGCAGTTGGAGCGGGGGGGAGGGAGATACGCAGTATTTT
TRBV7-9	TRBD1	TRBJ2-3	-	CASSARGLDTDTQYF	TGTGCCAGCAGCGCTAGGGGGCTCGACACAGATACGCAGTATTTT
TRBV10-3	TRBD1	TRBJ1-5	-	CATASGGGQPQHF	TGTGCCACCGCCTCAGGGGGCGGTCAGCCCCAGCATTTT
TRBV6-5	TRBD1	TRBJ1-2	-	CASRSDRETGGYTF	TGTGCCAGCAGGTCGGACAGGGAAACAGGAGGCTACACCTTC
TRBV7-2	-	TRBJ1-4	-	CASSFSGNEKLFF	TGTGCCAGCAGCTTTAGTGGGAATGAAAAACTGTTTTTT
TRBV4-3	-	TRBJ1-1	-	CASSQANTEAFF	TGCGCCAGCAGCCAAGCGAACACTGAAGCTTTCTTT
TRBV30	-	TRBJ1-1	-	CAWSQNRRTEAFF	TGTGCCTGGAGTCAAAACCGACGGACTGAAGCTTTCTTT
TRBV6-5	-	TRBJ1-5	-	CASSPESGNGQPQHF	TGTGCCAGCAGTCCGGAATCCGGGAACGGGCAGCCCCAGCATTTT
TRBV27	-	TRBJ1-5	-	CASRRTPSNQPQHF	TGTGCCAGCAGGCGGACGCCTAGCAATCAGCCCCAGCATTTT
TRBV9	-	TRBJ1-4	-	CASSVDDMINEKLFF	TGTGCCAGCAGCGTAGACGACATGATTAATGAAAAACTGTTTTTT
TRBV9	-	TRBJ2-5	-	CASSVGQGRGIETQYF	TGTGCCAGCAGCGTAGGTCAGGGGAGGGGTATCGAGACCCAGTACTTC
TRBV2	TRBD2	TRBJ2-5	-	CASREDLAGGPQETQYF	TGTGCCAGCAGAGAAGACTTAGCGGGGGGGCCGCAGGAGACCCAGTACTTC
TRBV28	TRBD1	TRBJ2-1	-	CASSSTGTGAYNEQFF	TGTGCCAGCAGTTCCACGGGGACAGGGGCCTACAATGAGCAGTTCTTC
TRBV4-1	-	TRBJ1-5	-	CASSQDSGGGFQPQHF	TGCGCCAGCAGCCAAGATAGCGGGGGAGGGTTTCAGCCCCAGCATTTT
TRBV29-1	TRBD2	TRBJ2-1	-	CSAEIASGGYNEQFF	TGCAGCGCTGAGATAGCTAGCGGGGGATACAATGAGCAGTTCTTC
TRBV2	-	TRBJ2-2	-	CASNSRIANTGELFF	TGTGCCAGCAATTCCCGGATCGCGAACACCGGGGAGCTGTTTTTT
TRBV5-1	-	TRBJ1-1	-	CASSFGGARNTEAFF	TGCGCCAGCAGCTTCGGGGGGGCCAGGAACACTGAAGCTTTCTTT
TRBV27	-	TRBJ2-7	-	CASSSVGAGRYF	TGTGCCAGCTCCTCCGTCGGGGCAGGGCGGTACTTC
TRBV5-1	-	TRBJ1-6	-	CASSFGDSPLHF	TGCGCCAGCAGCTTCGGGGATTCACCCCTCCACTTT